This TCR beta chain is from a study of Graves' ophthalmopathy and Graves' hyperthyroidism. Whole-study context: Peripheral blood was obtained at first diagnosis, ahead of any treatment.

This clonotype was seen repeatedly, ten times or more. The CDR3 is 15 residues long. V gave up 4 bases and J gave up 5 bases; unmatched junction bases: 7. Orbital computed tomography and thyroid ultrasound, along with TRAb, serum thyroxine and clinical symptoms, underpinned diagnosis. Amplification from RNA transcripts yielded the TCR beta CDR3 regions. The first round was an RT-PCR with HTBI primers, and the second round was a multiplex PCR. TCRdb redid the calling of the multiplex PCR reads with MiXCR, one entry per CDR3 protein. The sample records hundreds of thousands of distinct CDR3 sequences, around a fifth being singletons.

The sequenced sample was peripheral blood. This TCR was recovered from a woman aged 18-29 years with stable Graves' hyperthyroidism. Some clones in this sample may be carry-over from other donors' samples. The J gene is TRBJ2-5, the V gene TRBV12-3 or TRBV12-4; 10 bases map to TRBD1. Here the CDR3 reads CASSSRQGAGETQYF. The CDR3 coding sequence is TGTGCCAGCAGTTCCCGACAGGGGGCCGGGGAGACCCAGTACTTC.